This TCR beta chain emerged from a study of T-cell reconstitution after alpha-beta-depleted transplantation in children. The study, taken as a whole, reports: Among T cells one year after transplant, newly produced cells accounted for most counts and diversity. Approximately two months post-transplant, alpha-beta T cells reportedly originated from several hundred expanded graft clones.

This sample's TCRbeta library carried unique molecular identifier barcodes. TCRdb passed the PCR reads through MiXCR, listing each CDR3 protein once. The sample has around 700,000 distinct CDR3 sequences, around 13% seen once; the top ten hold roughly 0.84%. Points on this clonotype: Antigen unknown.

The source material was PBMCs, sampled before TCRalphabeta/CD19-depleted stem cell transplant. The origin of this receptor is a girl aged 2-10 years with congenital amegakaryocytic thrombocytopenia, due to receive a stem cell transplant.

The CDR3 is CSVADIRNTEAFF. CDR3 nucleotide sequence: TGCAGCGTGGCTGACATACGGAACACTGAAGCTTTCTTT. The chain combines TRBV29-1 with TRBJ1-1, with no clear D. Trimming removed 6 bases at V and 1 base at J, with 12 bases between. The CDR3 loop spans 13 amino acids. Germline-derived CDR1 and CDR2 are SQVTM and ANQGSEA.